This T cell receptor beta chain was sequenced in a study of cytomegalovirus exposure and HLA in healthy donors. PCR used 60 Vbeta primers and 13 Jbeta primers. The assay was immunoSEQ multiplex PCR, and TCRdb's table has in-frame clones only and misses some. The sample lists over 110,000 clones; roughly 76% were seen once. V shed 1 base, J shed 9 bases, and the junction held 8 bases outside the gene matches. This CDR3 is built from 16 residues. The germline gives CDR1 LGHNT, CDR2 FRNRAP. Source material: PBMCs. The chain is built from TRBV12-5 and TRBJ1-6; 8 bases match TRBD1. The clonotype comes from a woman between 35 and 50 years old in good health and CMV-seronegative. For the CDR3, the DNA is TGTGCTAGTGGTTTGGAGCGACAGGGGTTTATTTCACCCCTCCACTTT. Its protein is CASGLERQGFISPLHF.